What follows describes a single TCR beta chain. No antigen is known for it. Produced via immunoSEQ multiplex PCR; TCRdb's table is partial and in-frame only. The data show over 85,000 clones, approximately 92% seen once. The germline V gene has CDR1 SGHNT and CDR2 YENEEA. This CDR3 is 15 amino acids long. The V and J ends lost 3 bases and 5 bases, in that order; junction bases with no gene match: 8. The data were obtained in a study of graft-versus-host responses after intestinal transplantation. The source is a human donor who received an intestinal transplant. The sample here was unstimulated CD8+ T cells sorted from spleen or lymph node cells, taken before intestinal transplant. The V call is TRBV11-3, the J call TRBJ1-1; 8 positions match TRBD1. CDR3 in amino acids: CASSFRGRDNTEAFF. The CDR3 bases are TGTGCCAGCAGCTTCAGGGGGCGCGACAATACTGAAGCTTTCTTT.